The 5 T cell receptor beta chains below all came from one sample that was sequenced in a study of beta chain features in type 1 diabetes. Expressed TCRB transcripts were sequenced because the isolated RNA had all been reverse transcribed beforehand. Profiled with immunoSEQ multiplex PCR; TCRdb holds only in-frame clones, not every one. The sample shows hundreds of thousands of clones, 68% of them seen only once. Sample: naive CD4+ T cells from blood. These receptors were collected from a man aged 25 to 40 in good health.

The CDR3 reads CAWTSGRDYEQYF. Here the CDR3 DNA reads TGTGCCTGGACTAGCGGGAGGGACTACGAGCAGTACTTC. The V call is TRBV30, the J call TRBJ2-7, with 12 bases lining up with TRBD2. The V gene's germline CDR1 is GTSNPN and CDR2 SVGIG (reference sequence). The CDR3 extends over 13 amino acids. V was pared by 4 bases and J by 3 bases, with 1 base of the junction left unmatched.

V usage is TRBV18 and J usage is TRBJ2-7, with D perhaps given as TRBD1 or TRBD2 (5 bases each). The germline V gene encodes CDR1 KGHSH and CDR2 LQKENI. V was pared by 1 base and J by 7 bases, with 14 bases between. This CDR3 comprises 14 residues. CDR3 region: CASSPLATEGEQYF. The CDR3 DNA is TGTGCCAGCTCACCACTTGCTACCGAGGGGGAGCAGTACTTC.

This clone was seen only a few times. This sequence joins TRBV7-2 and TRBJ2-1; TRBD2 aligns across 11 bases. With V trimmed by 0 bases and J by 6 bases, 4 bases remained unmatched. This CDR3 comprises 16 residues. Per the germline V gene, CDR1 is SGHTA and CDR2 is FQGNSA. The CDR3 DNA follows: TGTGCCAGCAGCTTAGCGCATAGCGGGGGGGCCAATGAGCAGTTCTTC. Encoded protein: CASSLAHSGGANEQFF.

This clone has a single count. The CDR3 here is CAISVGGEEQFF. DNA for the CDR3: TGTGCCATCAGTGTAGGAGGGGAAGAGCAGTTCTTC. V is TRBV10-3 and J is TRBJ2-1; possible D gene TRBD2, 6 bases. Germline values: CDR1 ENHRY, CDR2 SYGVKD. The CDR3 sequence is 12 residues long. The germline V and J ends were trimmed by 4 bases and 10 bases, with 11 bases remaining between them.

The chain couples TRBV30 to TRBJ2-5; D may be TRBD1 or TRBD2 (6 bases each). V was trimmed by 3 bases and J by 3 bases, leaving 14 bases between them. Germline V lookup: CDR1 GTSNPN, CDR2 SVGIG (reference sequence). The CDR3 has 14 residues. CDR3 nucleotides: TGTGCCTGGAGCGGGGGACATGCAGAAGAGACCCAGTACTTC. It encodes CAWSGGHAEETQYF.